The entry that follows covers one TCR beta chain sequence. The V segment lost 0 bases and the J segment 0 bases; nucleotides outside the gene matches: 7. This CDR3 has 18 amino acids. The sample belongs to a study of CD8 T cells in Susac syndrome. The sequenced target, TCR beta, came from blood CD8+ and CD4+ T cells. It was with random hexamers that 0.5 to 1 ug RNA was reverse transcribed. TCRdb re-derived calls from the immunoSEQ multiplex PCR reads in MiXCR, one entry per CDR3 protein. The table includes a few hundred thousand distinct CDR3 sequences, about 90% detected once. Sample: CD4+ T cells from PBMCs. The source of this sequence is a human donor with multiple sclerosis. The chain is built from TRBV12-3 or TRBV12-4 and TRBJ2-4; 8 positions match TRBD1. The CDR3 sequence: CASSLARDRKLAKNIQYF. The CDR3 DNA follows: TGTGCCAGCAGTTTAGCCCGGGACAGGAAGCTAGCCAAAAACATTCAGTACTTC.